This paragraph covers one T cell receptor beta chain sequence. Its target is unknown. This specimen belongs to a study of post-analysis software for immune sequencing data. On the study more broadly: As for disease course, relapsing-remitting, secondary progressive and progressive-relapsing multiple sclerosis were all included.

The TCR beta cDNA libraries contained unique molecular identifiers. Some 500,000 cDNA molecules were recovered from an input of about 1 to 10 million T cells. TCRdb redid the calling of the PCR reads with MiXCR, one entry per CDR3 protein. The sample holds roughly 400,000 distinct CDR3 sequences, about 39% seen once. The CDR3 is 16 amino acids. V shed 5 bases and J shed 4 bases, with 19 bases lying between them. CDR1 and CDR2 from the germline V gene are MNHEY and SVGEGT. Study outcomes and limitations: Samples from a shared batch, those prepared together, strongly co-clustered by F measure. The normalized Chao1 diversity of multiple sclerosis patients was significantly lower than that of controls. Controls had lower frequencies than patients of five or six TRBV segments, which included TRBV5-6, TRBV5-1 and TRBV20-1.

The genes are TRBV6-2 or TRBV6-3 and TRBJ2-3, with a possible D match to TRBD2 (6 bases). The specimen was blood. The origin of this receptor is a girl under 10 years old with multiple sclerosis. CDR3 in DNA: TGTGCCAGCAGTGGGGAAGGCCTAGGAGGGTCAGATACGCAGTATTTT. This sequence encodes CASSGEGLGGSDTQYF.